The sequence of this TCR beta chain was determined in a study of blood T cell repertoires in COVID-19. Study-wide context: COVID-19 samples, acute and convalescent, were from the United States, Italy and Spain. From T cells, B-cell-depleted T cells, or PBMCs came the material, which was cDNA or gDNA.

Authors' data handling: Reference gene primer amplification yielded estimated nucleated cell counts. The protocol was immunoSEQ multiplex PCR, while the TCRdb copy is restricted to in-frame clones and leaves out a portion. Clone size and the V and J calls come from that table; the DNA yielded D and trimming. This sample has more than 85,000 clones, with 81% found just once. Material for sequencing was peripheral blood. This TCR derives from a man older than 75 with acute or convalescent COVID-19.

DNA of the CDR3: TGCGCCAGCAGCCTAGGGACACTCACCGGGGAGCTGTTTTTT. This codes for CASSLGTLTGELFF. This chain uses TRBV5-1 with TRBJ2-2; D possibly corresponds to TRBD1 (6 bases). The CDR3 totals 14 residues. V was clipped by 4 bases and J by 4 bases, with 11 bases between them. CDR1 is SGHRS and CDR2 is YFSETQ in the germline V gene.